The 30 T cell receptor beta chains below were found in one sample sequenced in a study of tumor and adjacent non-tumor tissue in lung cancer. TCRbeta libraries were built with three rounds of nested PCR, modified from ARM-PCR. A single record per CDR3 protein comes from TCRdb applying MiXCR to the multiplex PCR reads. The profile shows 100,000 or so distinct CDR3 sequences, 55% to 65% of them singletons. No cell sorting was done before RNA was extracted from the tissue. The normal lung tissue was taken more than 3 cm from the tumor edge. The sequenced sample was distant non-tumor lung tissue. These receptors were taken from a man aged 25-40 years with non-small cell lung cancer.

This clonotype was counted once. CDR3 nucleotide sequence: TGTGCCAGCACTTTAGCGTGGTCTAGCTGCAATGAGCAGTTCTTC. It yields the protein CASTLAWSSCNEQFF. This chain links TRBV11-2 with TRBJ2-1, with D maybe TRBD2 (5 bases). The CDR3 contains 15 residues. Germline CDR1 SGHAT, CDR2 FQNNGV. Deletions cut 7 bases from V and 6 bases from J, with 19 bases between.

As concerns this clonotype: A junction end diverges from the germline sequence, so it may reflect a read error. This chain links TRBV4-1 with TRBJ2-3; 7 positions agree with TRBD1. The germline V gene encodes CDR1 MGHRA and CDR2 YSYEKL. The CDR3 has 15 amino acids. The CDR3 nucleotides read TGCGCCAGCAGCCAAGACCGGGCAGGGACAGATGCGCAGTGTTTT. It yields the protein CASSQDRAGTDAQCF.

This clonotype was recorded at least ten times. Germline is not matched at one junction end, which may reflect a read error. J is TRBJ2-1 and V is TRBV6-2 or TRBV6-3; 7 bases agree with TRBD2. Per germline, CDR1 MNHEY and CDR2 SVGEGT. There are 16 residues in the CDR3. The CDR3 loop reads CAGRPVTGGGYNEQFF. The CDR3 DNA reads TGTGCCGGCAGACCCGTTACTGGCGGGGGCTACAATGAGCAGTTCTTC.

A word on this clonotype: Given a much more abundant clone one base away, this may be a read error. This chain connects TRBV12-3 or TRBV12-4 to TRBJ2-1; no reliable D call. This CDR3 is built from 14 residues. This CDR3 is CASSLAFSYNEHFF. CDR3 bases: TGTGCCAGCAGTTTGGCGTTCTCCTACAATGAGCACTTCTTC.

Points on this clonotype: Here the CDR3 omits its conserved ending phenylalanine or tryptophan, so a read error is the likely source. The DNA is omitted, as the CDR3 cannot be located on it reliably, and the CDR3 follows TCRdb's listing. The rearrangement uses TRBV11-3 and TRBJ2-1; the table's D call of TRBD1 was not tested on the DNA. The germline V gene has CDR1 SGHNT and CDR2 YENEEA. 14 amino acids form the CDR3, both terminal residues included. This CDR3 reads CASSERQGVGEKFL.

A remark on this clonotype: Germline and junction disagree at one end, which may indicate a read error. The CDR3 nucleotides read TGTGCCGGCAGCCCCGGCCCCCCATCGAACATTCGGTACTTC. It encodes CAGSPGPPSNIRYF. The chain combines TRBV11-2 with TRBJ2-4; D not resolved. The CDR3 consists of 14 residues. Looked up from germline, CDR1 is SGHAT and CDR2 is FQNNGV.

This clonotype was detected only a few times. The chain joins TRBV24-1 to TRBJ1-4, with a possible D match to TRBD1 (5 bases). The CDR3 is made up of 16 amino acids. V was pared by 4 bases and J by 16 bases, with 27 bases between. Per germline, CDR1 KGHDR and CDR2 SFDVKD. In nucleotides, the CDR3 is TGTGCCACCAGTGAAGCGGGCCGGGGGGATAATGAAACACCGTTTTTT. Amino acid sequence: CATSEAGRGDNETPFF.

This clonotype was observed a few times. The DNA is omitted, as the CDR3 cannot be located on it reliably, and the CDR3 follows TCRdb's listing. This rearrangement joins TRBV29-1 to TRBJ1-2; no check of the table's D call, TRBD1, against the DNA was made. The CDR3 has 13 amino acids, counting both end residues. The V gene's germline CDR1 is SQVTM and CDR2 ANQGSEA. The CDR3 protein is CNTSDSRVYGCTF.

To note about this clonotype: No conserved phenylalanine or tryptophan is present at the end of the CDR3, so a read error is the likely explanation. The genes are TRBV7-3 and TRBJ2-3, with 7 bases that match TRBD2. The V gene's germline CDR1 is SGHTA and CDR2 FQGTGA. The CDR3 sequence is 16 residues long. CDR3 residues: CVSSLGGSSVADTQYC. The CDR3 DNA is TGTGTCAGCAGCTTAGGCGGGAGTAGTGTGGCAGATACGCAGTATTGT.

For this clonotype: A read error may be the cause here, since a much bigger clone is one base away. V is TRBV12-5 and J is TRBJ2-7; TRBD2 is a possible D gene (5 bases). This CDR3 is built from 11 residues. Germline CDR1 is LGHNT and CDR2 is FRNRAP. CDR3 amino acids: CAGGLEDEQYF. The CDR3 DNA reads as TGTGCTGGTGGCCTGGAGGACGAGCAGTACTTC.

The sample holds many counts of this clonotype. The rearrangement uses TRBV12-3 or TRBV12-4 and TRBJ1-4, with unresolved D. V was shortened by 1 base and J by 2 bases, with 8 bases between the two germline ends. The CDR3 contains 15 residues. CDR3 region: CASSLVGPTNEKLFF. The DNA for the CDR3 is TGTGCCAGCAGTTTAGTAGGACCCACTAATGAAAAACTGTTTTTT.

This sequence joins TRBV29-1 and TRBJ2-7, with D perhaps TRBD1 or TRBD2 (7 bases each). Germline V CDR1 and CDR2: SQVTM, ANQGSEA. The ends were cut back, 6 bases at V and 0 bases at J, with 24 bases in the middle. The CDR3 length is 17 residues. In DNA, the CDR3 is TGCAGCGTAGGGGGCCCCCTAAGCGGGGAGAGCTCCTACGAGCAGTACTTC. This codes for CSVGGPLSGESSYEQYF.

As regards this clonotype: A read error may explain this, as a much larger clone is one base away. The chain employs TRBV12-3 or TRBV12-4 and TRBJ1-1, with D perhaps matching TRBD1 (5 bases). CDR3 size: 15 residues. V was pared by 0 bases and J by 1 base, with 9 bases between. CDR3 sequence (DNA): TGTGCCAGCAGTTTAGCAGGGGCTACGAACACTGAAGCTTTCTTT. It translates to CASSLAGATNTEAFF.

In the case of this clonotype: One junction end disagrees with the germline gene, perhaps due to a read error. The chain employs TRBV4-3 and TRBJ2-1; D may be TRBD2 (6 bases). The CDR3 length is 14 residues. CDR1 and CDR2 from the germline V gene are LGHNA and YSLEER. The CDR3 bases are TGCGCCAGCAGCCAGGGACTGACTAACAATGAGTACTTGTTC. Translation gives CASSQGLTNNEYLF.

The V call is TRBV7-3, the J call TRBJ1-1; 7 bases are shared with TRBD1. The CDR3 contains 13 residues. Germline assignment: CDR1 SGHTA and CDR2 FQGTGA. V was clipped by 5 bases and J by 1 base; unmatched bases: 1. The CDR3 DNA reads TGTGCCAGCAGCGCAGGGGGGAACACTGAAGCTTTCTTT. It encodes CASSAGGNTEAFF.

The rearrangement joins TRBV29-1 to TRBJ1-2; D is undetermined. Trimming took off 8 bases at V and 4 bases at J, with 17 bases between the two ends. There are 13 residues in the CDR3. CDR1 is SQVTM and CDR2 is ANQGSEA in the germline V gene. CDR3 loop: CSISGSRVYGYTF. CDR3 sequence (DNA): TGCAGCATTTCGGGCAGTCGGGTCTATGGCTACACCTTC.

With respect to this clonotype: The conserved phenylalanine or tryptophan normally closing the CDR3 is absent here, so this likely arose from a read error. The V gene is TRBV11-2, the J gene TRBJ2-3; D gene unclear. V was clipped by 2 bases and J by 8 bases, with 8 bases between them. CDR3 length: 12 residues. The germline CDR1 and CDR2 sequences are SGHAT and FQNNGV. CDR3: CASSLLDGTQYL. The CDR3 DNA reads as TGTGCCAGCAGCTTATTGGACGGTACGCAGTATTTA.

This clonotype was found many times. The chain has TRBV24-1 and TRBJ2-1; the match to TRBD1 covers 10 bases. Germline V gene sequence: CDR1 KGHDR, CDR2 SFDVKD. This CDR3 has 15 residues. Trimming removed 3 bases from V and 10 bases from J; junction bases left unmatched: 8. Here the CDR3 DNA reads TGTGCCACCAGTGATCAGGGGACAGGGGTCAACGAGCAGTTCTTC. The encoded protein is CATSDQGTGVNEQFF.

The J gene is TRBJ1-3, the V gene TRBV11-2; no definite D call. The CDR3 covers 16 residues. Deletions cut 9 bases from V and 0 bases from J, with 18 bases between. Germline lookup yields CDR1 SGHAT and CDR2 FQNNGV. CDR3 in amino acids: CASRRGRSHSGNTIYF. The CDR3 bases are TGTGCCAGTAGACGTGGACGGAGTCACTCTGGAAACACCATATATTTT.

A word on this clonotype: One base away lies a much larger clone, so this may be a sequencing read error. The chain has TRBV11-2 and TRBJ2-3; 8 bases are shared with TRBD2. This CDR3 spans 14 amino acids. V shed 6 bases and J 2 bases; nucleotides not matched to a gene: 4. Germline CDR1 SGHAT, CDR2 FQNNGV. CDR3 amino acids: CASSFSGITDTQYF. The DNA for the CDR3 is TGTGCCAGCAGTTTTAGCGGGATCACAGATACGCAGTATTTT.

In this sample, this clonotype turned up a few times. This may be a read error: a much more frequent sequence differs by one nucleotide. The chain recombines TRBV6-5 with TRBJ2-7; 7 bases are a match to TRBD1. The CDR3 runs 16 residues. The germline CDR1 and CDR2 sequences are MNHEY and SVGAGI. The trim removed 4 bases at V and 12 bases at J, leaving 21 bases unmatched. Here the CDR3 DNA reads TGTGCCAGCAGTTCCCGGACAGGCCGGGCAGTATCAATGTGGTACTTC. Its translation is CASSSRTGRAVSMWYF.

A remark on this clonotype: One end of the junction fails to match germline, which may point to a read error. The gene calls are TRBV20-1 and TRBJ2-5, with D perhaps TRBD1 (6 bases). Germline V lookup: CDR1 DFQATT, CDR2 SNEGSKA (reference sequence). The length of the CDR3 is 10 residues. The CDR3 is CSAGNRAHYF. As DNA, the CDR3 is TGCAGTGCTGGAAACAGGGCCCACTACTTC.

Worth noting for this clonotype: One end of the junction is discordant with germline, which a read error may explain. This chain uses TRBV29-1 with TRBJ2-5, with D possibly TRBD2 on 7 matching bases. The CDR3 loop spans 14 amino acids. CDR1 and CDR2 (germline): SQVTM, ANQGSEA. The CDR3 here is CSTSLGGAQETLYF. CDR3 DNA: TGCAGCACCTCCCTTGGGGGGGCCCAAGAGACCCTATATTTC.

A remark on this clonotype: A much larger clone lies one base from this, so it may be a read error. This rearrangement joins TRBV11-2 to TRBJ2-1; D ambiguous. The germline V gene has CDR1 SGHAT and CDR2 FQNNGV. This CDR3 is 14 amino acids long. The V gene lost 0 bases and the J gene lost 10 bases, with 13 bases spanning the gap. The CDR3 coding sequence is TGTGCCAGCAGCTTAGATCTAGTATCGTTAGAGCAGTTCTTC. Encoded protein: CASSLDLVSLEQFF.

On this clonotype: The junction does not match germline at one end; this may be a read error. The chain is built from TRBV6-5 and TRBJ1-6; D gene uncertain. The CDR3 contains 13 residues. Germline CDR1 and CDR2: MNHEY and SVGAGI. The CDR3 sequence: CASSVSPNSPLQF. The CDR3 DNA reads TGTGCCAGCAGTGTTTCCCCCAACTCACCCCTCCAATTT.

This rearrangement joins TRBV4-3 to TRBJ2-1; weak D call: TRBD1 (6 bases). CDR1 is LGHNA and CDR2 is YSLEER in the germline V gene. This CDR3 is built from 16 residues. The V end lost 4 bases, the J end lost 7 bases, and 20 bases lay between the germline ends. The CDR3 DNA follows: TGCGCCAGCAGCCGAGATAGGGGGATAGGCCGGAATGAGCAGTTCTTC. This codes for CASSRDRGIGRNEQFF.

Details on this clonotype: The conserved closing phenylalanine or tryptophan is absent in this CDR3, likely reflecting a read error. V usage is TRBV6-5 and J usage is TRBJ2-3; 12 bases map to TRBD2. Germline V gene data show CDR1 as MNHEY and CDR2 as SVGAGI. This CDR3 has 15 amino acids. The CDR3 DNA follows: TGTGCCAGCGGACTAGCGGGGACCACCACAGATAGGCAGTATTAT. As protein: CASGLAGTTTDRQYY.

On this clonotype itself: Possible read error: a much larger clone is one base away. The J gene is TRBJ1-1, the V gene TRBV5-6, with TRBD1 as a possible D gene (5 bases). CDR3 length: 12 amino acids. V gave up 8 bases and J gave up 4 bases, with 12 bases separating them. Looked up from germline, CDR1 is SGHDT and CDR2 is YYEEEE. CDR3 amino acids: CASKWGSTEAFF. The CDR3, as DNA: TGTGCCAGTAAGTGGGGGAGCACTGAAGCTTTCTTT.

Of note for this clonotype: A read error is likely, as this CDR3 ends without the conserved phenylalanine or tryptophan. CDR3 bases: TGTGCCAGCAGATTAATCCTAGCGGGGATTGATGTGCAGTTCTCC. This sequence encodes CASRLILAGIDVQFS. The chain combines TRBV11-2 with TRBJ2-1, with TRBD2 matching 9 bases. CDR1 and CDR2 from the germline V gene are SGHAT and FQNNGV. The V gene end was trimmed by 6 bases and the J gene end by 12 bases; junction bases not matched to a gene: 15. The length of the CDR3 is 15 residues.

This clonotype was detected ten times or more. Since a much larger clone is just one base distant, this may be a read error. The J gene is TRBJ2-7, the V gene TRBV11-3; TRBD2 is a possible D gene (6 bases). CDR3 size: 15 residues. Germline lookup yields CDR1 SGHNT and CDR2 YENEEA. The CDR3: CASSLKAGSSCEQYF. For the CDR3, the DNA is TGTGCCAGCAGCTTAAAGGCCGGGAGCTCCTGCGAGCAGTACTTC.